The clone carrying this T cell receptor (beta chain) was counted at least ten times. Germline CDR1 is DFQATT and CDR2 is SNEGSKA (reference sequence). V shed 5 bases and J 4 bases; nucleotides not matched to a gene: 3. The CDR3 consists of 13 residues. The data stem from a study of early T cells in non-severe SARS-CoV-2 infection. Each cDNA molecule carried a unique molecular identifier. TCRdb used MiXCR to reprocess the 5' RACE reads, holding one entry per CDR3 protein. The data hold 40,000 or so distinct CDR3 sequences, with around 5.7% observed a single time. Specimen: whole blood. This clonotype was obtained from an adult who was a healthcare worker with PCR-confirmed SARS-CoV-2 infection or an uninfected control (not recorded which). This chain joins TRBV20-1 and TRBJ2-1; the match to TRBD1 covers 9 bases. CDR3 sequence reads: CSAAGTGYNEQFF. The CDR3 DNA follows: TGCAGTGCTGCCGGGACAGGGTACAATGAGCAGTTCTTC.